Shown below are 12 T cell receptor beta chains from a single sample sequenced in a study of T cell responses to AZD1222 COVID-19 vaccine. The table came from immunoSEQ multiplex PCR; TCRdb's copy has only in-frame clones and leaves some out. The repertoire holds 150,000 or so clones, with roughly 94% as singletons. The source was peripheral blood, collected 28 days after the second AZD1222 dose. The receptors shown here come from an adult who received the AZD1222 COVID-19 vaccine.

This chain connects TRBV6-1 to TRBJ2-1; the D is unclear. From germline, CDR1 is MNHNS and CDR2 SASEGT. The V end was cut by 0 bases, the J end by 10 bases, with 13 bases between. CDR3 length: 14 residues. The DNA of the CDR3 is TGTGCCAGCAGTGAAGCAGGAGTCTCTGGCGAGCAGTTCTTC. Translating it yields CASSEAGVSGEQFF.

The chain couples TRBV7-6 to TRBJ2-5; 7 bases line up with TRBD2. CDR3 length equals 15 residues. The V and J ends lost 5 bases and 4 bases, in that order; junction bases with no gene match: 10. The germline CDR1 and CDR2 sequences are SGHVS and FNYEAQ. For the CDR3, the DNA is TGTGCCAGCAGCCTGGGAGGGCAGAGCAGAGAGACCCAGTACTTC. It yields the protein CASSLGGQSRETQYF.

The chain joins TRBV4-2 to TRBJ2-1; unclear D gene. Germline CDR1 and CDR2: LGHNA and YNFKEQ. V gave up 1 base and J gave up 6 bases, with 4 bases separating them. The CDR3 sequence is 12 residues long. The CDR3 DNA reads TGTGCCAGCAGCCAAGGAAGCAATGAGCAGTTCTTC. It specifies CASSQGSNEQFF.

The V and J genes are TRBV3-1 (or the pseudogene TRBV3-2) and TRBJ1-3; D is unclear. Trimming took 4 bases from V and 8 from J, leaving 18 bases between them. Germline CDR1 LGHDT, CDR2 YNNKEL (reference sequence). The CDR3 contains 15 residues. DNA of the CDR3: TGTGCCAGCAGCCTCCGGACGATCCTCGGGGACACCATATATTTT. Amino acids: CASSLRTILGDTIYF.

This chain links TRBV2 with TRBJ1-2, with 9 bases identical to TRBD1. The J segment lost 1 base and the V segment lost 4 bases, leaving 4 bases of the junction unmatched. This CDR3 has 15 amino acids. Germline CDR1 reads SNHLY; CDR2 reads FYNNEI. The CDR3 region has the DNA TGTGCCAGCAGTGCCGGGACAGGGCTTAACTATGGCTACACCTTC. It codes for CASSAGTGLNYGYTF.

The chain links TRBV3-1 (or the pseudogene TRBV3-2) to TRBJ2-1; 9 positions match TRBD2. After removal of 4 bases from V and 8 bases from J, the junction contained 9 bases not matched to a gene. This CDR3 contains 15 residues. Germline V gene data show CDR1 as LGHDT and CDR2 as YNNKEL (reference sequence). The CDR3 DNA sequence: TGTGCCAGCAGCCCCCAGCTAGCGGGGATGGATGAGCAGTTCTTC. This sequence encodes CASSPQLAGMDEQFF.

This chain joins TRBV29-1 and TRBJ2-5; D is unclear. The V gene's germline CDR1 is SQVTM and CDR2 ANQGSEA. The V and J ends lost 3 bases and 3 bases respectively, with 8 bases between them. The CDR3 contains 12 residues. The CDR3 loop is CSVDSREETQYF. The CDR3 coding sequence is TGCAGCGTTGATTCTCGGGAAGAGACCCAGTACTTC.

The chain recombines TRBV14 with TRBJ2-3; 7 positions agree with TRBD1. The germline CDR1 and CDR2 sequences are SGHDN and FVKESK. V lost 0 bases to trimming and J lost 7 bases; unmatched junction nucleotides: 10. There are 16 residues in the CDR3. For the CDR3, the DNA is TGTGCCAGCAGCCAAGATCAAGGGGGCGAGCGATATACGCAGTATTTT. It is translated as CASSQDQGGERYTQYF.

This clone has just one count. The chain is built from TRBV19 and TRBJ1-1; 7 positions agree with TRBD1. Germline CDR1 is LNHDA and CDR2 is SQIVND (reference sequence). The CDR3 covers 12 residues. V was pared by 10 bases and J by 8 bases, with 10 bases of the junction left unmatched. The CDR3 spells CATRHRGAEAFF. The CDR3 DNA is TGTGCCACCCGCCACAGGGGAGCCGAAGCTTTCTTT.

CDR3 in amino acids: CASSYSPNFSNQPQHF. The CDR3 DNA reads TGTGCCAGCAGTTACTCCCCCAATTTTAGCAATCAGCCCCAGCATTTT. The chain carries TRBV6-6 and TRBJ1-5, with unresolved D. This CDR3 is 16 amino acids long. Germline lookup yields CDR1 MNHNY and CDR2 SVGAGI (reference sequence). Trimming took off 0 bases at V and 0 bases at J, with 9 bases between the two ends.

On this clone itself: The same CDR3 is also encoded by other DNA sequences in this sample. V usage is TRBV19 and J usage is TRBJ2-1, with D possibly TRBD1 on 5 matching bases. The CDR3 spans 12 residues. V lost 2 bases to trimming and J lost 6 bases, with 5 bases between them. Germline values: CDR1 LNHDA, CDR2 SQIVND (reference sequence). CDR3 region: CASSIRGNEQFF. DNA for the CDR3: TGTGCCAGTAGTATAAGGGGCAATGAGCAGTTCTTC.

CDR3 bases: TGCGCCAGCAGTAGACAGAGAGCATCCCCTAACTATGGCTACACCTTC. Residues: CASSRQRASPNYGYTF. The chain recombines TRBV10-2 with TRBJ1-2; tentatively, D is TRBD1 (5 bases). This CDR3 contains 16 residues. Germline V lookup: CDR1 WSHSY, CDR2 SAAADI. Trimming stripped 5 bases from V and 0 bases from J, with 16 bases between.